This TCR beta chain was captured in a study of cytomegalovirus exposure and HLA in healthy donors. A remark on this clone: Its antigen is undetermined.

Overall study results and limits: Researchers reportedly found TCR beta sequences accurately predicted most subjects' HLA-A and HLA-B alleles. In an earlier analysis, about 87% or about 30%: the productive usage of most TCR beta V segments. A list of 150 or so TCR beta chains associated with cytomegalovirus was given.

The CDR3 is made up of 13 amino acids. Trimming took off 3 bases at V and 2 bases at J, with 4 bases between the two ends. Germline V gene sequence: CDR1 LNHDA, CDR2 SQIVND (reference sequence). The PCR was carried out with 60 Vbeta primers and 13 Jbeta primers. Libraries were prepared by immunoSEQ multiplex PCR; TCRdb keeps only in-frame clonotypes and omits some of them. The sample has approximately 190,000 clones; 80% to 85% are singletons. Sequenced material: PBMCs. The clonotype was recovered from a man aged 35 to 55 in good health and CMV-seropositive. The rearrangement uses TRBV19 and TRBJ1-4; D remains ambiguous. The CDR3 nucleotides are TGTGCCAGTAGTATCCAGACTAATGAAAAACTGTTTTTT. Translated, it gives CASSIQTNEKLFF. Supplemented by reference TRBV19 and TRBJ1-4, the full variable domain reads DGGITQSPKYLFRKEGQNVTLSCEQNLNHDAMYWYRQDPGQGLRLIYYSQIVNDFQKGDIAEGYSVSREKKESFPLTVTSAQKNPTAFYLCASSIQTNEKLFFGSGTQLSVL.